Shown below are 4 T cell receptor beta chains from a single sample sequenced in a study of blood T cell repertoires in COVID-19. Repertoires were generated with immunoSEQ multiplex PCR, while TCRdb's copy carries only in-frame clones and drops some. This sample yields over 45,000 clones, of which approximately 84% are seen a single time; approximately 17% belongs to the top ten. The source material was peripheral blood. The receptors originated from a man aged 65 to 79 with active COVID-19.

The chain recombines TRBV14 with TRBJ2-1, with D hard to call. The CDR3 runs 16 residues. Germline loops: CDR1 SGHDN, CDR2 FVKESK. V was pared by 0 bases and J by 1 base, with 10 bases between. The CDR3 loop is CASSQDPTSSYNEQFF. The CDR3, as DNA: TGTGCCAGCAGCCAAGATCCCACCAGTTCCTACAATGAGCAGTTCTTC.

This CDR3 reads CASSFRRFNYGYTF. The CDR3 DNA reads as TGTGCCAGCAGTTTCAGGAGGTTTAACTATGGCTACACCTTC. The chain recombines TRBV6-5 with TRBJ1-2; no clear D. Germline V gene sequence: CDR1 MNHEY, CDR2 SVGAGI. The CDR3 extends over 14 amino acids. V lost 4 bases to trimming and J lost 1 base, with 10 bases between them.

In this sample, this clone turned up once. The CDR3 nucleotides read TGTGCCAGCAGCCAAGTTGTAGGAGGGGCGAGCGGCTACACCTTC. Amino acids: CASSQVVGGASGYTF. The genes are TRBV3-1 (or the pseudogene TRBV3-2) and TRBJ1-2; TRBD1 might be the D (5 bases). In germline, CDR1 is LGHDT, CDR2 YNNKEL (reference sequence). The length of the CDR3 is 15 residues. Trimming removed 1 base from V and 8 bases from J, with 17 bases in between.

The chain combines TRBV7-2 with TRBJ2-5; weak D call: TRBD1 (5 bases). The V gene's germline CDR1 is SGHTA and CDR2 FQGNSA. The V end was cut by 2 bases, the J end by 2 bases, with 12 bases between. The length of the CDR3 is 15 residues. CDR3 nucleotide sequence: TGTGCCAGCAGCTTAAATTGGGGCAGACAAGAGACCCAGTACTTC. Encoded protein: CASSLNWGRQETQYF.